The clone carrying this T cell receptor (beta chain) was picked up many times. The antigen remains undetermined. The record originates from a study of T cells in Graves' hyperthyroidism and ophthalmopathy. General study findings and limits: Model-based prediction identified ophthalmopathy a median roughly 6.1 months prior to its onset.

CDR3 size: 18 residues. The V gene end was trimmed by 6 bases and the J gene end by 0 bases; junction bases not matched to a gene: 9. RNA transcripts served as the template for amplifying TCR beta CDR3 regions. Researchers ran a first-round RT-PCR on the TCR CDR3 using the HTBI primer set. TCRdb redid the calling of the multiplex PCR reads with MiXCR, one entry per CDR3 protein. The table lists around 400,000 distinct CDR3 sequences, under 15% of them singletons. This rearrangement joins TRBV12-3 or TRBV12-4 to TRBJ1-4; TRBD1 matches 11 bases. The clonotype originates from a woman younger than 35 with Graves' hyperthyroidism. Sequenced material: blood. The CDR3 DNA follows: TGTGCCAGCAGACCCAGGGACAGGGGGTACGCAACTAATGAAAAACTGTTTTTT. Translating gives CASRPRDRGYATNEKLFF.